The source of this T cell receptor beta chain is a study of blood T cells in healthy people across ages. Concerning this clonotype itself: The antigen is not known. The germline gene is not matched at one end of the junction; a read error may be the cause.

Whole-study findings and limits: Diversity of TCR beta per million T cells declined in a roughly linear way with age.

A second PCR, run for roughly 7 to 11 cycles, used a sample-barcoded 5' primer plus a J-beta primer mix. TCRdb re-derived calls from the 5' RACE reads in MiXCR, one entry per CDR3 protein. The sample lists fewer than 1,200,000 distinct CDR3 sequences, under 30% occurring once. The germline V gene has CDR1 LGHNA and CDR2 YSLEER. The CDR3 sequence is 17 residues long. This sample also belongs to another study, concerning T cells of mothers and their children. That work contributes: Donation was provided by three healthy Caucasian mothers along with their six children. Sequencing revealed no T cell clones that were persistent and microchimeric.

This rearrangement joins TRBV4-3 to TRBJ1-1; D may be TRBD1 (5 bases). The sequenced material came from blood. This receptor was obtained from a girl aged 2-15 years in good health. This CDR3 reads CASSQESPGKLNTEGFF. The CDR3 DNA is TGCGCCAGCAGCCAAGAATCGCCAGGGAAATTGAACACTGAAGGTTTCTTT.